Reported below is one TCR beta chain. Its antigen is undetermined. Trimming at V came to 5 bases and at J to 1 base, leaving 11 bases not matched to a gene. CDR1 SGHTA and CDR2 FQGTGA come from the germline V gene. The CDR3 extends over 17 amino acids. This record belongs to a study of OX40 agonist ivuxolimab in advanced cancers. Findings of the study overall: At doses 0.1 to 3.0 mg/kg, CD4+ and CD8+ clones expanded. The authors also found low normalized T-cell clonal expansion in some nonresponders.

The protocol was immunoSEQ multiplex PCR, while the TCRdb copy is restricted to in-frame clones and leaves out a portion. The table includes more than 100,000 clones, 85% to 95% detected once. Enrollment shut out patients with autoimmune disease history or systemic immunosuppression. Sampling times: baseline, cycle 4 day 1, cycle 7 day 1. The TCR was taken from an adult with an advanced solid tumor such as melanoma, head and neck, liver or kidney cancer. Sequencing was performed on CD4+ or CD8+ T cells sorted from blood, taken in a trial of the OX40 agonist ivuxolimab. J is TRBJ2-1 and V is TRBV7-3; 7 nucleotides agree with TRBD1. The CDR3 bases are TGTGCCAGCAGCCCAAAGACAGGGTACCAATCCTACAATGAGCAGTTCTTC. This gives the protein CASSPKTGYQSYNEQFF.